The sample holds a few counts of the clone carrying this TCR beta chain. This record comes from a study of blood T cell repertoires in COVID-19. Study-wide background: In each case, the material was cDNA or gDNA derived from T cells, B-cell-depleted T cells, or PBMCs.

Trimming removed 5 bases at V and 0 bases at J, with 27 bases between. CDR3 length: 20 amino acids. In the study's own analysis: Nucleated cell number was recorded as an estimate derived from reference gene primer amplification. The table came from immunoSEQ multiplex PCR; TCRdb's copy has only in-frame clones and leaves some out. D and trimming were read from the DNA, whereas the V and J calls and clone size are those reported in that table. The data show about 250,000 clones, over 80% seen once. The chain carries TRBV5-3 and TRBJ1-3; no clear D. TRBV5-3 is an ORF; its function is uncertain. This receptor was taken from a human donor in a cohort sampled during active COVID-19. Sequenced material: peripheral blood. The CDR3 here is CARSLTPGRHIILSGNTIYF. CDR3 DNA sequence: TGTGCCAGAAGTCTTACCCCCGGAAGACACATTATCCTCTCTGGAAACACCATATATTTT.